This T cell receptor beta chain originates from a study of radiation and T cells in renal cell carcinoma. Points from the study as a whole: From baseline, blood top tumor clonotypes peaked at 2 weeks post-radiation.

The time point was: blood 2 weeks post-SBRT. Treatment given: 15 Gy SBRT to primary tumor, nephrectomy 4 weeks later. The tumor was a clear cell renal cell carcinoma. TCRdb's copy holds only in-frame clones and misses some; the assay was immunoSEQ multiplex PCR. This sample has some 120,000 clones; 88% occur once, and the top ten carry 5.8%. From germline, CDR1 is LNHDA and CDR2 SQIVND (reference sequence). The CDR3 is 12 residues long. Trimming took 4 bases from V and 7 from J, leaving 8 bases between them. For this clone: Antigen: not known.

The starting material was blood, obtained from a patient whose treatment included radiotherapy and nephrectomy. The clonotype comes from a woman in her sixties or seventies with renal cell carcinoma. This chain joins TRBV19 and TRBJ1-5; D gene ambiguous. The CDR3 loop reads CASSKGIQPQHF. CDR3 bases: TGTGCCAGTAGTAAGGGAATCCAGCCCCAGCATTTT.